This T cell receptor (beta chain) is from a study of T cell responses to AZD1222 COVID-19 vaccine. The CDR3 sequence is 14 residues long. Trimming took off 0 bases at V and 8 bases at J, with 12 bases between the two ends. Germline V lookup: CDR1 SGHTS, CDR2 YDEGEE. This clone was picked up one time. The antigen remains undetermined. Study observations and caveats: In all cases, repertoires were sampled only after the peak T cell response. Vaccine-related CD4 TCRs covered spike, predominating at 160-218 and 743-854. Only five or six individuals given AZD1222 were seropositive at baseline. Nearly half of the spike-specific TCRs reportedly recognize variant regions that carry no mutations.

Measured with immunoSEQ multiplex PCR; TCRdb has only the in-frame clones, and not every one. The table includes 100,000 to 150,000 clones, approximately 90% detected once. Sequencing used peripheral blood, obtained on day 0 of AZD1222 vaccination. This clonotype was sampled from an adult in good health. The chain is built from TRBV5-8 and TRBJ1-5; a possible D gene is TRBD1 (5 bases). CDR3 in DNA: TGTGCCAGCAGCTTGGCGGGGGGGGGAGAGCCCCAGCATTTT. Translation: CASSLAGGGEPQHF.